These 10 T cell receptor beta chains originate from one sample sequenced in a study of tumor-infiltrating lymphocytes in primary liver carcinoma. The authors took blood RNA from unsorted whole blood and also extracted germline DNA. Starting material of 500 to 600 ng total RNA yielded TCR beta cDNA via a constant-region primer. Three rounds of nested multiplex PCR with slightly modified ARM-PCR produced TCR beta libraries. TRBV1-TRBV30 forward primers and a C-beta reverse primer were used in the first two PCR rounds, which each ran for about 11 cycles. TCRdb re-called the multiplex PCR reads through MiXCR, storing one row per CDR3 protein. The table includes 310,000 or so distinct CDR3 sequences, about 65% detected once. Sequencing input: peripheral blood. Receptors originate from a man aged 35-49 years with primary liver carcinoma and hepatitis B virus infection.

This clonotype was seen once. The rearrangement uses TRBV5-5 and TRBJ2-6, with 7 bases identical to TRBD1. CDR1 is SGHKS and CDR2 is YYEKEE in the germline V gene (reference sequence). Trimming took 4 bases from V and 0 from J; bases not matched to a gene: 7. The CDR3 extends over 17 amino acids. CDR3 coding DNA: TGTGCCAGCAGCCCTGGGACAGCCAGCTCTGGGGCCAACGTCCTGACTTTC. It yields the protein CASSPGTASSGANVLTF.

As to this clonotype: The conserved phenylalanine or tryptophan is not found at the CDR3 terminus, so this likely reflects a read error. The V and J genes are TRBV11-2 and TRBJ1-4; the D is unclear. This CDR3 contains 15 residues. Germline assignment: CDR1 SGHAT and CDR2 FQNNGV. The V and J ends lost 8 bases and 0 bases respectively, with 13 bases between them. CDR3 DNA: TGTGCCAGCGGCCCCTACACAGCAACTAATGAAAAACTGTTTTCT. Residues: CASGPYTATNEKLFS.

About this clonotype itself: Given a much more abundant clone one base away, this may be a read error. The chain employs TRBV7-9 and TRBJ2-7, with TRBD1 matching 8 bases. Germline CDR1 and CDR2: SEHNR and FQNEAQ (reference sequence). The CDR3 is made up of 13 amino acids. DNA of the CDR3: TGTGCCAGCAGCTGGACAGGGAGCTACGAGAAGTACTTC. Its protein is CASSWTGSYEKYF.

Worth noting for this clonotype: This may come from a read error, since a much larger clone is one base off. The chain uses TRBV6-2 or TRBV6-3 and TRBJ2-3; D is possibly TRBD2 (5 bases). V was cut by 7 bases and J by 4 bases, with 15 bases left in between. CDR3 length: 14 residues. The germline CDR1 and CDR2 sequences are MNHEY and SVGEGT. In nucleotides, the CDR3 is TGTGCCAGCACCGAGGGCCCAGACTCAGATACGCAGTATTTT. It yields the protein CASTEGPDSDTQYF.

On this clonotype: Since a much larger clone is just one base distant, this may be a read error. A read error is likely, as this CDR3 ends without the conserved phenylalanine or tryptophan. This chain links TRBV12-3 or TRBV12-4 with TRBJ2-7, with D perhaps TRBD1 (5 bases). The germline V and J ends were trimmed by 1 base and 9 bases, with 13 bases remaining between them. CDR3 length: 13 residues. CDR3 in DNA: TGTGCCAGCAGTTTAGACAAGACTCAGGGGCAGTACATC. Residues: CASSLDKTQGQYI.

As regards this clonotype: A much larger clonotype is one base distant, so this may be a read error. The CDR3 nucleotides read TGTGCCAGCAGTTCAAGCGCAGGGGGTATCGGCGACCAGTACTTC. Residues: CASSSSAGGIGDQYF. The rearrangement joins TRBV12-3 or TRBV12-4 to TRBJ2-7; 7 bases fit TRBD1. CDR3 length: 15 residues. The trim removed 4 bases at V and 10 bases at J, leaving 16 bases unmatched.

The gene calls are TRBV5-5 and TRBJ2-7; D possibly corresponds to TRBD1 (7 bases). Germline CDR1 reads SGHKS; CDR2 reads YYEKEE (reference sequence). This CDR3 contains 15 residues. V lost 4 bases, J lost 3 bases, and 17 bases lay in between. CDR3 sequence (DNA): TGTGCCAGCAGCCCAACCCCCAGGGGGGACTACGAGCAGTACTTC. Amino acid sequence: CASSPTPRGDYEQYF.

The genes are TRBV28 and TRBJ2-7; 7 bases align to TRBD1. The V gene's germline CDR1 is MDHEN and CDR2 SYDVKM. After removal of 1 base from V and 3 bases from J, the junction contained 9 bases not matched to a gene. The CDR3 spans 16 residues. CDR3 protein: CASSLSGGWNFYEQYF. The CDR3 nucleotides are TGTGCCAGCAGTTTATCAGGGGGTTGGAACTTCTACGAGCAGTACTTC.

Notes on this clonotype: A much larger clone differs by one base, so this may be a read error. The chain couples TRBV5-4 to TRBJ2-2; D possibly uses TRBD1 or TRBD2 (5 bases each). The germline V gene encodes CDR1 SGHNT and CDR2 YYREEE (reference sequence). CDR3 size: 16 residues. The chain's CDR3 is CASSLAGRAGAGELIF. Written as DNA, the CDR3 is TGTGCCAGCAGCTTGGCGGGCAGGGCCGGGGCCGGGGAGCTGATTTTT.

V is TRBV5-1 and J is TRBJ2-2; D may correspond to TRBD1 or TRBD2 (5 bases each). V shed 4 bases and J shed 9 bases, with 16 bases lying between them. Germline loops: CDR1 SGHRS, CDR2 YFSETQ. This CDR3 contains 14 residues. The CDR3 nucleotides are TGCGCCAGCAGCCCCGGACTCCGGGGCTGGGAGCTGTTTTTT. Translating gives CASSPGLRGWELFF.